What follows are 11 T cell receptor beta chains derived from one specimen sequenced in a study of blood T cell repertoires in COVID-19. Libraries were prepared by immunoSEQ multiplex PCR; TCRdb keeps only in-frame clonotypes and omits some of them. Of 200,000 to 250,000 clones in the sample, about 90% are singletons; the top ten hold 2.7%. Sequenced: peripheral blood. The receptors were gathered from a woman aged 55-69 years with acute or convalescent COVID-19.

This chain uses TRBV10-2 with TRBJ2-6; 9 positions agree with TRBD2. J gave up 0 bases and V 3 bases, and 3 bases lay outside the gene matches. CDR3 length equals 17 residues. Germline CDR1 and CDR2: WSHSY and SAAADI. CDR3 DNA: TGCGCCAGCAGTGATGGAGCGGGGGGCTCTGGGGCCAACGTCCTGACTTTC. Its translation: CASSDGAGGSGANVLTF.

The chain uses TRBV3-1 (or the pseudogene TRBV3-2) and TRBJ1-2; 10 bases line up with TRBD1. The V gene end was trimmed by 0 bases and the J gene end by 4 bases; junction bases not matched to a gene: 8. Germline CDR1 reads LGHDT; CDR2 reads YNNKEL (reference sequence). This CDR3 is 17 amino acids long. In DNA, the CDR3 is TGTGCCAGCAGCCAAGATCTATCGACAGGGGGCATCTATGGCTACACCTTC. As protein: CASSQDLSTGGIYGYTF.

Of note for this clone: This sample includes further DNA sequences coding for the same CDR3. The chain employs TRBV30 and TRBJ1-5; TRBD1 matches at 7 bases. Germline values: CDR1 GTSNPN, CDR2 SVGIG (reference sequence). V shed 4 bases, J shed 2 bases, and the junction held 2 bases outside the gene matches. The CDR3 consists of 13 residues. The CDR3 DNA is TGTGCCTGGAATACAGGGGGCAATCAGCCCCAGCATTTT. This translates into CAWNTGGNQPQHF.

The CDR3: CASSQDFGRTVHQPQHF. The CDR3, as DNA: TGTGCCAGCAGCCAAGATTTTGGCAGGACAGTCCATCAGCCCCAGCATTTT. The gene calls are TRBV4-2 and TRBJ1-5; D is perhaps TRBD1 (6 bases). Trimming cost V 0 bases and J 5 bases, with 17 bases left between them. The CDR3 is made up of 17 amino acids. Germline CDR1 reads LGHNA; CDR2 reads YNFKEQ.

The rearrangement uses TRBV5-1 and TRBJ1-5, with 7 bases aligning to TRBD1. The CDR3 sequence is 14 residues long. Per germline, CDR1 SGHRS and CDR2 YFSETQ. The junction had 7 bases not matched to a gene; V was cut back by 4 bases and J by 6 bases. The CDR3 loop reads CASSEGAGRQPQHF. The CDR3 DNA is TGCGCCAGCAGCGAGGGGGCTGGGCGTCAGCCCCAGCATTTT. The whole variable domain, remainder taken from reference TRBV5-1 and TRBJ1-5, is KAGVTQTPRYLIKTRGQQVTLSCSPISGHRSVSWYQQTPGQGLQFLFEYFSETQRNKGNFPGRFSGRQFSNSRSEMNVSTLELGDSALYLCASSEGAGRQPQHFGDGTRLSIL.

The chain has TRBV2 and TRBJ1-5; a possible D gene is TRBD1 (5 bases). The V gene lost 2 bases and the J gene lost 4 bases, with 9 bases spanning the gap. There are 14 residues in the CDR3. Per germline, CDR1 SNHLY and CDR2 FYNNEI. The CDR3 spells CASSEQGWNQPQHF. In DNA, the CDR3 is TGTGCCAGCAGTGAACAGGGATGGAATCAGCCCCAGCATTTT.

The chain joins TRBV30 to TRBJ2-3; D is perhaps TRBD1 (5 bases). The V gene lost 2 bases and the J gene lost 0 bases, with 9 bases spanning the gap. This CDR3 has 14 amino acids. Germline assignment: CDR1 GTSNPN and CDR2 SVGIG (reference sequence). CDR3 sequence: CAWSTGRSTDTQYF. The CDR3 DNA reads TGTGCCTGGAGTACAGGTCGGAGCACAGATACGCAGTATTTT.

This sequence joins TRBV19 and TRBJ1-2, with 7 bases lining up with TRBD1. V was clipped by 5 bases and J by 6 bases; unmatched bases: 12. Germline V gene lookup returns CDR1 LNHDA and CDR2 SQIVND (reference sequence). This CDR3 contains 15 residues. The CDR3 protein is CASSPTGALSNGYTF. DNA of the CDR3: TGTGCCAGTAGTCCAACAGGGGCGCTATCTAATGGCTACACCTTC.

The chain has TRBV19 and TRBJ2-7, with D maybe TRBD1 (6 bases). Germline loops: CDR1 LNHDA, CDR2 SQIVND (reference sequence). The V end was cut by 3 bases, the J end by 4 bases, with 13 bases between. The CDR3 sequence is 14 residues long. This CDR3 reads CASSISVGGYEQYF. Here the CDR3 DNA reads TGTGCCAGTAGTATTAGCGTAGGGGGATACGAGCAGTACTTC.

The chain carries TRBV5-8 and TRBJ2-7, with TRBD2 matching 12 bases. The junction had 13 bases not matched to a gene; V was cut back by 5 bases and J by 4 bases. The germline CDR1 and CDR2 sequences are SGHTS and YDEGEE. The CDR3 runs to 17 residues. The CDR3 reads CASRRGRLTSGRYEQYF. The CDR3 coding sequence is TGTGCCAGCAGGAGGGGCCGGCTGACTAGCGGGAGATACGAGCAGTACTTC. The full variable domain, completed using reference TRBV5-8 and TRBJ2-7, is EAGVTQSPTHLIKTRGQQATLRCSPISGHTSVYWYQQALGLGLQFLLWYDEGEERNRGNFPPRFSGRQFPNYSSELNVNALELEDSALYLCASRRGRLTSGRYEQYFGPGTRLTVT.

This sequence joins TRBV9 and TRBJ2-2; perhaps TRBD2 as D (5 bases). CDR3 size: 16 residues. Trimming took off 0 bases at V and 2 bases at J, with 11 bases between the two ends. Germline V gene data show CDR1 as SGDLS and CDR2 as YYNGEE. CDR3 region: CASSVVGSANTGELFF. In DNA, the CDR3 is TGTGCCAGCAGCGTAGTAGGTAGCGCCAACACCGGGGAGCTGTTTTTT.